The 5 T cell receptor beta chains below were found in one sample sequenced in a study of PD-L1 blockade in urothelial cancer. Time point defined: peripheral blood 6 weeks after treatment start. Libraries were prepared by immunoSEQ multiplex PCR; TCRdb keeps only in-frame clonotypes and omits some of them. This sample has approximately 120,000 clones, with roughly 86% found just once. Sequences were derived from PBMCs, sampled around atezolizumab (anti-PD-L1) treatment. All receptors come from a man aged 45-65 years with urothelial cancer.

The V and J genes are TRBV5-1 and TRBJ2-1, with D uncertain. Looked up from germline, CDR1 is SGHRS and CDR2 is YFSETQ. V shed 5 bases and J shed 2 bases, with 17 bases lying between them. The CDR3 consists of 16 residues. The CDR3, as DNA: TGCGCCAGCAGGCAGCGTGGCTATATCCCCTACAATGAGCAGTTCTTC. This codes for CASRQRGYIPYNEQFF.

The J gene is TRBJ2-7, the V gene TRBV27; no clear D. Looked up from germline, CDR1 is MNHEY and CDR2 is SMNVEV (reference sequence). V gave up 1 base and J gave up 6 bases, with 4 bases separating them. The CDR3 contains 11 residues. The DNA for the CDR3 is TGTGCCAGCAGTTTATATCGCGAGCAGTACTTC. It specifies CASSLYREQYF.

The V and J genes are TRBV6-6 and TRBJ1-2; 9 nucleotides match TRBD1. J was trimmed by 2 bases and V by 1 base; bases with no gene match: 5. Germline loops: CDR1 MNHNY, CDR2 SVGAGI (reference sequence). This CDR3 is 16 amino acids long. The CDR3 sequence is CASSYWGQGENYGYTF. In nucleotides, the CDR3 is TGTGCCAGCAGTTACTGGGGACAGGGAGAGAACTATGGCTACACCTTC.

This sequence joins TRBV15 and TRBJ2-1, with D tentatively TRBD2 (5 bases). CDR1 is LNHNV, CDR2 YYDKDF, per germline (reference sequence). Between the trimmed V and J ends, which lost 0 bases and 6 bases, there was a span of 9 bases. This CDR3 contains 14 residues. The DNA for the CDR3 is TGTGCCACCAGCAGAGACCCAGCGGTCAATGAGCAGTTCTTC. Protein: CATSRDPAVNEQFF.

The chain joins TRBV19 to TRBJ2-3; unclear D gene. Germline V gives CDR1 LNHDA, CDR2 SQIVND (reference sequence). The CDR3 is 14 amino acids. The V end lost 0 bases, the J end lost 1 base, and 5 bases lay between the germline ends. In DNA form, the CDR3 reads TGTGCCAGTAGTATAGATCTCGGCACAGATACGCAGTATTTT. This gives the protein CASSIDLGTDTQYF. The full variable domain, its missing parts supplied by reference TRBV19 and TRBJ2-3, is DGGITQSPKYLFRKEGQNVTLSCEQNLNHDAMYWYRQDPGQGLRLIYYSQIVNDFQKGDIAEGYSVSREKKESFPLTVTSAQKNPTAFYLCASSIDLGTDTQYFGPGTRLTVL.